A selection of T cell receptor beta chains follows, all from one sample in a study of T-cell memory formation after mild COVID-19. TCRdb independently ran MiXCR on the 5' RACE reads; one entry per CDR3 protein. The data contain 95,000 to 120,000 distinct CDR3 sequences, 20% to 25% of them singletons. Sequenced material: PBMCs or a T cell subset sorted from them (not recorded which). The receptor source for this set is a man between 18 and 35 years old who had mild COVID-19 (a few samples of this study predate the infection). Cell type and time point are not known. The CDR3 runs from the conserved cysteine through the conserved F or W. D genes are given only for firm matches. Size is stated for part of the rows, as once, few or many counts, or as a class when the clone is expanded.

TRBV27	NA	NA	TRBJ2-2	TGTGCCAGCACCCCAGGGGTACCCGGGGAGCTGTTTTTT	CASTPGVPGELFF
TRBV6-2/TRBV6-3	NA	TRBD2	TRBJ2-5	TGTGCCAGCAGTCTGGCCGGGACTAGCGGGGGGCCGCTGTCGGCCCAGTACTTC	CASSLAGTSGGPLSAQYF
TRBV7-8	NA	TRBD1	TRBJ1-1	TGTGCCAGCAGCTTGGGACAGGGACCTTTCGACACTGAAGCTTTCTTT	CASSLGQGPFDTEAFF
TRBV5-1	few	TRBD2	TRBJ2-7	TGCGCCAGCAGCGGGACTAGCGGGGTCTACGAGCAGTACTTC	CASSGTSGVYEQYF
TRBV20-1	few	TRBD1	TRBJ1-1	TGCAGTGCTCGATCAACCGGGACAGGGGGCACCCGTTTTGAAGCTTTCTTT	CSARSTGTGGTRFEAFF
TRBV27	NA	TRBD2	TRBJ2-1	TGTGCCAGCAGTTTGTTGGCGGGGGGGCTTGAGCAGTTCTTC	CASSLLAGGLEQFF
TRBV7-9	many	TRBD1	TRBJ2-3	TGTGCCAGCAGCTCCTGGACAGGGGGCGAGACAGATACGCAGTATTTT	CASSSWTGGETDTQYF
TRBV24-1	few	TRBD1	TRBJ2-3	TGTGCCACCAGTGACGTACAGGGTGAGGACAGGAATACGCAGTATTTT	CATSDVQGEDRNTQYF
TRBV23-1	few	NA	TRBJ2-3	TGCGCCAGCACTTTCCAGGGGGGGCCTACAGATACGCAGTATTTT	CASTFQGGPTDTQYF
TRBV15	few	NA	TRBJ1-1	TGTGCCACCAGCGGGATCAGGAACACTGAAGCTTTCTTT	CATSGIRNTEAFF
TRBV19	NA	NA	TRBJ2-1	TGTGCCAGTAGTCCGCCGGGACTCTCCCCCTACAATGAGCAGTTCTTC	CASSPPGLSPYNEQFF
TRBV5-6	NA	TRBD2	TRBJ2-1	TGTGCCAGCAGCGGGGTGGCGGGGGACTCCTACAATGAGCAGTTCTTC	CASSGVAGDSYNEQFF
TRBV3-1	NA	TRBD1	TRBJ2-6	TGTGCCAGCAGCCAAGGGACAGGGTGGTCTGGGGCCAACGTCCTGACTTTC	CASSQGTGWSGANVLTF
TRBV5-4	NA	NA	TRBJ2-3	TGTGCCAGCTCCGGGGACACTTATACTTTCACAGATACGCAGTATTTT	CASSGDTYTFTDTQYF
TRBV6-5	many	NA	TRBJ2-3	TGTGCCAGCAGTTACGGTTCCGGGGATACGCAGTATTTT	CASSYGSGDTQYF
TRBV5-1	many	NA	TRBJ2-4	TGCGCCAGCAGCATCCTAGGGGCCGGAGGAGACATTCAGTACTTC	CASSILGAGGDIQYF
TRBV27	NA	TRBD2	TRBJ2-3	TGTGCCAGCAGTGGGACTAGCGGGGGGGCCGGCACAGATACGCAGTATTTT	CASSGTSGGAGTDTQYF
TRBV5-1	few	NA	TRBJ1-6	TGCGCCAGCAGCTTTACCGCGTGGGGGGGGAGCTCCTATAATTCACCCCTCCACTTT	CASSFTAWGGSSYNSPLHF
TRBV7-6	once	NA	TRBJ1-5	TGTGCCAGCAGCTTAGCAGGGATCGGGCAGCCCCAGCATTTT	CASSLAGIGQPQHF
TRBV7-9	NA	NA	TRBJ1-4	TGTGCCAGCAGCTTGGGGCAGTTAAATGAAAAACTGTTTTTT	CASSLGQLNEKLFF
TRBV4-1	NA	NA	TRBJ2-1	TGCGCCAGCAGCCCCTATCTGGGATTGGGGGCCAATGAGCAGTTCTTC	CASSPYLGLGANEQFF
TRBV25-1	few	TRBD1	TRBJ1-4	TGTGCCAGCAGTGAATCGGCTCAGGGGGTTGAAAAACTGTTTTTT	CASSESAQGVEKLFF
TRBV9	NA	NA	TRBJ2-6	TGTGCCAGCAGCGTCCCGGGCCTAACATCTGGGGCCAACGTCCTGACTTTC	CASSVPGLTSGANVLTF